Given below is one T cell receptor beta chain in context. The sample holds many counts of this clonotype. The specificity of this receptor is unknown. No clone much larger than this one lies a single base away; base qualities are absent. This record belongs to a study of T cells in Graves' hyperthyroidism and ophthalmopathy (dated by TCRdb to the late 2010s). Some background on the complete study: Peripheral blood samples were taken at initial diagnosis, before any treatment was given. To identify distinguishing TCR V-J signatures, a discovery cohort of some 100 patients was used, comprising 40 to 45 with Graves' ophthalmopathy and around 60 with stable Graves' hyperthyroidism. Prospective prediction of ophthalmopathy was tested in an independent validation cohort consisting of roughly 20 hyperthyroidism patients and approximately 16 patients who later progressed to ophthalmopathy. The approximately 90 discovery patients were randomly split 7:3 into training and test sets. The study also compared thyroid tissue and blood T-cell repertoires from over 5 Graves' hyperthyroidism patients. After blood sampling, hyperthyroidism patients were treated with methimazole at a starting dose of 30 mg daily, and ophthalmopathy patients were treated with high-dose intravenous methylprednisolone. According to the paper, TCR Vbeta CDR3 sequencing was carried out on approximately 140 peripheral blood samples, which came from more than 40 ophthalmopathy, around 74 hyperthyroidism and approximately 17 progressor patients. Broad study findings and their caveats: Sample size was not statistically predetermined, and blinding of investigators to group allocation was not performed. In cross-validation, a model built on a 13 V-J signature told ophthalmopathy apart from stable hyperthyroidism with 87.88% sensitivity and 81% to 82% specificity, and in testing the same model reached 80%/75%. In validation, the model predicted progression to ophthalmopathy a median of 6.5 months before onset, with about 67% sensitivity and nearly 75% specificity. Most expanded thyroid clonotypes (frequency above 0.001) were also detected in blood, a finding suggesting that blood repertoires may reflect thyroid immune responses.

Ophthalmopathy patients had moderately to severely active disease, Clinical Activity Score of at least 3, NOSPECS grade of at least 4, and duration under 3 months. Patients with uncontrolled infections, other autoimmune diseases, pregnancy or lactation were excluded. Diagnoses were based on clinical symptoms, serum thyroxine and TRAb, thyroid ultrasound and orbital computed tomography. PBMCs were isolated from more than 9 ml of fresh peripheral blood by Ficoll-Paque density gradient centrifugation. Trizol reagent was used to extract total RNA, and RNA quality was then checked on an Agilent 2100 Bioanalyzer. TCR beta CDR3 regions were amplified from RNA transcripts. A first-round RT-PCR of the TCR CDR3 used the HTBI primer set with the Qiagen OneStep RT-PCR kit. The libraries were constructed in a second round of multiplex PCR and then size-selected and purified. Sequencing of the libraries was done on an Illumina HiSeq2000 using paired-end 100 bp reads. As for the original processing: SOAPnuke was used to process the raw data, with reads discarded if the reads contained adapters or uncalled bases, had a mean Phred below 15, or lacked an exact constant-primer or identifier match. COPE v1.2.5 was used to merge high-quality paired reads, and clonotypes were defined as unique nucleotide sequences. MiTCR v1.1 was used to align clonotypes to the IMGT TRBV, TRBD and TRBJ reference segments. The analysis was restricted to V-J combinations with a frequency above 0.0001, which together covered roughly 99% of the repertoires. A TCS score was defined as the ratio between F50 (clonal expansion) and ExV (chaos), using BLOSUM62-based TCRdist between CDR3 peptides within each V-J. Welch's t-statistics and random forest reduced some 510 V-J features to 10 to 15, which were used in a naive Bayes classifier (R e1071). TCRdb reanalyzed the raw reads on its own, using fastp at Q25 for trimming and MiXCR for clone calling, and kept in-frame beta chains. Rows matching on CDR3 protein sequence are summarized as one entry with the most common DNA and genes. Clone size and V and J calls follow TCRdb, not the original study. In all, the sample holds fewer than 750,000 distinct CDR3 sequences, and about 14% of those were seen once. The ten largest clones add up to under 15% of the sample.

The sequence came from a woman aged 45 to 65 with Graves' ophthalmopathy. Sequences were obtained from blood.

In nucleotides, the sequence is TGCGCCAGCAGCCCGACCCAGGGGGCTTACGAGCAGTACTTC. Translation gives CASSPTQGAYEQYF. Here the chain combines TRBV5-1 and TRBJ2-7; 8 bases in between match TRBD1. CDR1 and CDR2 are read off the germline V gene as SGHRS and YFSETQ. Clipping removes 4 bases from V and 4 bases from J, with 7 as the unmatched junction base count. From the cysteine up to the phenylalanine, the CDR3 has a length of 14 residues. Only the CDR3 part of the read is kept: 42 bases, read in frame from the first base.